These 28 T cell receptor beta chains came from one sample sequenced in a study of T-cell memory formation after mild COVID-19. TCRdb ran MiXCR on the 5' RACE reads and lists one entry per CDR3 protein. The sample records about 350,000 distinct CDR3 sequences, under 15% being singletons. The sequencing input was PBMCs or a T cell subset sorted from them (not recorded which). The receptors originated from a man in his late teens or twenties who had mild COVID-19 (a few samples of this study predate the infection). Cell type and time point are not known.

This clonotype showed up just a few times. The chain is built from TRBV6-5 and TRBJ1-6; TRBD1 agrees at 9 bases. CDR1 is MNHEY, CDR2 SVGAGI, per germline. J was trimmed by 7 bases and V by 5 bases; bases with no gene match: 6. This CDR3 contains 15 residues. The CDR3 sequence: CASSPRGQGNSPLHF. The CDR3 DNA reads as TGTGCCAGCAGTCCCCGCGGACAGGGGAATTCACCCCTCCACTTT.

The CDR3 spells CASSSRDRDDNEKLFF. CDR3 in DNA: TGTGCCAGCAGTTCCCGGGACAGGGACGATAATGAAAAACTGTTTTTT. The rearrangement joins TRBV6-5 to TRBJ1-4; 9 bases match TRBD1. The CDR3 runs 16 residues. V lost 4 bases to trimming and J lost 4 bases; unmatched junction nucleotides: 7. Germline CDR1 reads MNHEY; CDR2 reads SVGAGI.

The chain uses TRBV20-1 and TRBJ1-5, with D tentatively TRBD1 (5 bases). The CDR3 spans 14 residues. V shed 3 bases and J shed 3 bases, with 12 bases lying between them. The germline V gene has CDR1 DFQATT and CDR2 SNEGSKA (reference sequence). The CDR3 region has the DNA TGCAGTGCTAGCCGGGGCCATCACAATCAGCCCCAGCATTTT. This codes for CSASRGHHNQPQHF.

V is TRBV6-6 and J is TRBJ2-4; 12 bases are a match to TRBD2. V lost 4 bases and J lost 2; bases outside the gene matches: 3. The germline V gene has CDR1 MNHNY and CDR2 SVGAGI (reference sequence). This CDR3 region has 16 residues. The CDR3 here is CASSSSGGATKNIQYF. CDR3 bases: TGTGCCAGCAGTTCTAGCGGGGGGGCGACCAAAAACATTCAGTACTTC.

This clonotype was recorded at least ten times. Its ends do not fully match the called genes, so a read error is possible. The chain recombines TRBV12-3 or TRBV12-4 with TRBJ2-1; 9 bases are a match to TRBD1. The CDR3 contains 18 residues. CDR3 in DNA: TGTGGCAGCAGTCCGGACAGGGGATTACTAAACTCCTACAATGAGCAGTTCTTC. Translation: CGSSPDRGLLNSYNEQFF.

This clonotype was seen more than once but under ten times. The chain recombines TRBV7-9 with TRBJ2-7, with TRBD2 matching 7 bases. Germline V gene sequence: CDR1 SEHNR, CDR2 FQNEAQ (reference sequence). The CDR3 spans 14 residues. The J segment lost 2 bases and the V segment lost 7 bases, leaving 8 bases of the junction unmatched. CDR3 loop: CASNRGGLPYEQYF. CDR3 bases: TGTGCCAGCAACCGCGGGGGACTGCCCTACGAGCAGTACTTC. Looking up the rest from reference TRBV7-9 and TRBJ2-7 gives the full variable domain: DTGVSQNPRHKITKRGQNVTFRCDPISEHNRLYWYRQTLGQGPEFLTYFQNEAQLEKSRLLSDRFSAERPKGSFSTLEIQRTEQGDSAMYLCASNRGGLPYEQYFGPGTRLTVT.

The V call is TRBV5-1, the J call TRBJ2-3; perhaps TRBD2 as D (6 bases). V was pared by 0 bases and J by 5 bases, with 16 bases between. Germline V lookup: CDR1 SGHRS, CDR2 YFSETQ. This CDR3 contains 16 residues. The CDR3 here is CASSLDLSRRGDTQYF. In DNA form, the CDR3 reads TGCGCCAGCAGCTTGGACTTGAGCAGGCGGGGAGATACGCAGTATTTT.

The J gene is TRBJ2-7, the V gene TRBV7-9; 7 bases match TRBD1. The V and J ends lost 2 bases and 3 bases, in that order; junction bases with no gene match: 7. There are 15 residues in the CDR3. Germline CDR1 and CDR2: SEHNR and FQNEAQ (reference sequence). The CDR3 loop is CASSLWSGGVYEQYF. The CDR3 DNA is TGTGCCAGCAGCTTATGGTCAGGGGGAGTCTACGAGCAGTACTTC.

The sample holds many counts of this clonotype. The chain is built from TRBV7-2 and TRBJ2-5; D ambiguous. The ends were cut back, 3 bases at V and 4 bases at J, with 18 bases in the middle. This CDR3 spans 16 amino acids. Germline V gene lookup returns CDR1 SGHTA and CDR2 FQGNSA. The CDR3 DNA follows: TGTGCCAGCAGCTTGATGGAAAAGTTCTCCGGAGAGACCCAGTACTTC. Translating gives CASSLMEKFSGETQYF.

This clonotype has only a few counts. In DNA, the CDR3 is TGTGCCATCAGTGAGTCGAGTTTCGGGACAGGGGGAGATGGCTACACCTTC. It encodes CAISESSFGTGGDGYTF. The V and J genes are TRBV10-3 and TRBJ1-2; TRBD1 agrees at 11 bases. With V trimmed by 0 bases and J by 6 bases, 9 bases remained unmatched. CDR3 length: 17 amino acids. CDR1 is ENHRY and CDR2 is SYGVKD in the germline V gene.

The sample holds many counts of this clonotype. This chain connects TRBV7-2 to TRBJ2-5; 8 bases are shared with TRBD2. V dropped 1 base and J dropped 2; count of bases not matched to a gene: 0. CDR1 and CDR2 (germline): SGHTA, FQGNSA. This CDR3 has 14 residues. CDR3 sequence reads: CASSLGLAQETQYF. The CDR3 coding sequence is TGTGCCAGCAGCTTAGGACTAGCGCAAGAGACCCAGTACTTC.

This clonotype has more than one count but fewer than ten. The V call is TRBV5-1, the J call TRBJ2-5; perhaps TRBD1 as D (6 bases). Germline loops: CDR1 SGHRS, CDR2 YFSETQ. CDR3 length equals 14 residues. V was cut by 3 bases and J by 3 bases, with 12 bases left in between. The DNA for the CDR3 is TGCGCCAGCAGCTCCGGGACAAGGGAAGAGACCCAGTACTTC. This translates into CASSSGTREETQYF.

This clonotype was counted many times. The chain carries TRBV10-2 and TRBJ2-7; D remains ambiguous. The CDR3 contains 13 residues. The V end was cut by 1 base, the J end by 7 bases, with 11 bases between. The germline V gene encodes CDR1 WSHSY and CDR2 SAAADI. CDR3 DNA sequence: TGCGCCAGCAGTGAGTGGGTTATTGGGGAGCAGTACTTC. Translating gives CASSEWVIGEQYF.

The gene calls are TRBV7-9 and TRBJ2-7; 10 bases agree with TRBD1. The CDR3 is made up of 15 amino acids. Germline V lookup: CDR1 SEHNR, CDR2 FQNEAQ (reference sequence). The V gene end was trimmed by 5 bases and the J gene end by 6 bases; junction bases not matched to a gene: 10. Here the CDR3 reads CASSLGTGVFGEQYV. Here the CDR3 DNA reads TGTGCCAGCAGCCTCGGGACAGGGGTATTTGGCGAGCAGTACGTC.

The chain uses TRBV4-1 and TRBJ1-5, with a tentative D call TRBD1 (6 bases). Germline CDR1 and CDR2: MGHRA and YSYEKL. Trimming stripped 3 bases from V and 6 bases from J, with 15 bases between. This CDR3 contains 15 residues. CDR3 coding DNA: TGCGCCAGCAGCCAGGACCACAGGGTAGGTCAGCCCCAGCATTTT. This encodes CASSQDHRVGQPQHF.

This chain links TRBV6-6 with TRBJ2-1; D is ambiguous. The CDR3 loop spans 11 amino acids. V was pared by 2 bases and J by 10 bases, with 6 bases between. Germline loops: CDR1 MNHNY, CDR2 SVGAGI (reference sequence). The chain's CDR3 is CASSYPQEQFF. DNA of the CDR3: TGTGCCAGCAGTTACCCGCAGGAGCAGTTCTTC.

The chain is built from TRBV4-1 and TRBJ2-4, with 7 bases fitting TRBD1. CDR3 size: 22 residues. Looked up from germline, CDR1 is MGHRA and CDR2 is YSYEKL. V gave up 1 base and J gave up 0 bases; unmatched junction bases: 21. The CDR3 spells CASSQGKLQGPFPNLAKNIQYF. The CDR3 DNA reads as TGCGCCAGCAGCCAAGGAAAATTACAGGGGCCCTTCCCAAATCTAGCCAAAAACATTCAGTACTTC.

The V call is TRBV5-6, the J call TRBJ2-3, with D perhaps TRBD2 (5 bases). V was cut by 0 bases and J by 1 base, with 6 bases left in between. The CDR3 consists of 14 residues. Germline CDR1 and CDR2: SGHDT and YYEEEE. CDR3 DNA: TGTGCCAGCAGCTTGGAGGAGGGCACAGATACGCAGTATTTT. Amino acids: CASSLEEGTDTQYF.

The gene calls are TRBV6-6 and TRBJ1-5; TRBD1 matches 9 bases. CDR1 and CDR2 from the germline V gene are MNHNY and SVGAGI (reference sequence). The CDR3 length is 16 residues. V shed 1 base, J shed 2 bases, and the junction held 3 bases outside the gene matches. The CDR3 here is CASSYWDRDRNQPQHF. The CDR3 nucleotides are TGTGCCAGCAGTTACTGGGACAGGGACCGCAATCAGCCCCAGCATTTT.

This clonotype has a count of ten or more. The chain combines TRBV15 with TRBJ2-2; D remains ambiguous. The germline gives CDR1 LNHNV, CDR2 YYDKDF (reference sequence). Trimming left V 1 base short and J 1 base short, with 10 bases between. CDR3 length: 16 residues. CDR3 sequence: CATSRGFTRNTGELFF. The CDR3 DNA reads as TGTGCCACCAGCAGAGGGTTCACGAGGAACACCGGGGAGCTGTTTTTT.

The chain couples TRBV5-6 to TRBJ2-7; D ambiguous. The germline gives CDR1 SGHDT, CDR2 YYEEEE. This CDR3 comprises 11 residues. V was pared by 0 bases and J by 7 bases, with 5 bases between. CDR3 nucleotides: TGTGCCAGCAGCTTGGAGGTGGAGCAGTACTTC. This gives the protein CASSLEVEQYF.

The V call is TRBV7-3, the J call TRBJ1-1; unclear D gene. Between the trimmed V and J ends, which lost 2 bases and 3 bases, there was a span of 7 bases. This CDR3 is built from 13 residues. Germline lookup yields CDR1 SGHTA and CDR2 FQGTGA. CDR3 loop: CASSLLMHTEAFF. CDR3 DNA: TGTGCCAGCAGCTTATTAATGCACACTGAAGCTTTCTTT.

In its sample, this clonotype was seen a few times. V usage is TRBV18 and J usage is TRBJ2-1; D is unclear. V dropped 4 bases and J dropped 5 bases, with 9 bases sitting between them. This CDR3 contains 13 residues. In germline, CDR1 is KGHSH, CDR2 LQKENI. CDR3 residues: CASSRPQHNEQFF. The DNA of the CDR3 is TGTGCCAGCTCACGGCCGCAGCACAATGAGCAGTTCTTC.

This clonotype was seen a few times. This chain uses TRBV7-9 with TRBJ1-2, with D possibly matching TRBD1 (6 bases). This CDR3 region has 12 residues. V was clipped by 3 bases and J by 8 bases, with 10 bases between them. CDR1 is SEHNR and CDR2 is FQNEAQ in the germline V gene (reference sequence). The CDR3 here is CASSFWTAGYTF. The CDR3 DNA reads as TGTGCCAGCAGCTTCTGGACAGCGGGCTACACCTTC.

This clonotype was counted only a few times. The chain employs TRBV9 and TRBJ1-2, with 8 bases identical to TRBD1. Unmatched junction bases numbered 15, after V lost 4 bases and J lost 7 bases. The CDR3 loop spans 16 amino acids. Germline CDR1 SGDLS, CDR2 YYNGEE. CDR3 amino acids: CASSSTPPGGVGGYTF. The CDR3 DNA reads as TGTGCCAGCAGCTCAACCCCCCCAGGGGGCGTGGGTGGCTACACCTTC.

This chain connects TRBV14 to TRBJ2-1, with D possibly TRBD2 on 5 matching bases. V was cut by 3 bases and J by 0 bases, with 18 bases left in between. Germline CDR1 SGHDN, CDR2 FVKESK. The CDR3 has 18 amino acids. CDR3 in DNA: TGTGCCAGCAGCCACCTTAATGGGCCTAGCAGCTCCTACAATGAGCAGTTCTTC. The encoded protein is CASSHLNGPSSSYNEQFF.

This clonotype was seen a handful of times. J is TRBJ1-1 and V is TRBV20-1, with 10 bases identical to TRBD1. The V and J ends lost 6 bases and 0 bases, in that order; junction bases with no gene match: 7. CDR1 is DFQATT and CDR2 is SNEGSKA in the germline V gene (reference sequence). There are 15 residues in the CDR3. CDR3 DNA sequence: TGCAGTGCAACAGGGACAGGGGTCATGAACACTGAAGCTTTCTTT. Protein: CSATGTGVMNTEAFF.

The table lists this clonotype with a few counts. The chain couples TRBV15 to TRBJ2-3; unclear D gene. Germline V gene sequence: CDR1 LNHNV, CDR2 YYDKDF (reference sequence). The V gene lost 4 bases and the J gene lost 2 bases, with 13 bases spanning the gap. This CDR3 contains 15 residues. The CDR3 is CATSILGHNTDTQYF. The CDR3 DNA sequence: TGTGCCACCAGCATCCTCGGCCATAACACAGATACGCAGTATTTT. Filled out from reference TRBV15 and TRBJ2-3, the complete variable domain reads DAMVIQNPRYQVTQFGKPVTLSCSQTLNHNVMYWYQQKSSQAPKLLFHYYDKDFNNEADTPDNFQSRRPNTSFCFLDIRSPGLGDTAMYLCATSILGHNTDTQYFGPGTRLTVL.